Following are 17 T cell receptor beta chains from one sample sequenced in a study of read filtering for tumor transcriptome and immune sequencing. The library was built from 400 ng RNA with molecular barcoded adaptors for alpha/delta and beta/gamma chains. TCRdb reanalysed the reads using MiXCR and keeps one entry per CDR3 protein. The table has 35,000 to 50,000 distinct CDR3 sequences, less than 20% seen once. Sequencing was done on a sample of a population of CD138-negative cells sorted from bone marrow. All receptors come from a donor aged 40 or over with multiple myeloma.

Comments on this clonotype: A clone one base away is much larger, so this may be a read error. V gene TRBV11-2 combines with J gene TRBJ1-1; D possibly corresponds to TRBD1 (6 bases). This CDR3 is 14 amino acids long. Germline V gene data show CDR1 as SGHAT and CDR2 as FQNNGV. The CDR3 DNA sequence: TGTGCCAGCAGCTTAGATGCGGGGGGCACTGAAGCTCTCTTT. This sequence encodes CASSLDAGGTEALF.

This clonotype was recorded a few times. The chain has TRBV7-2 and TRBJ1-1; D is uncertain. V was pared by 4 bases and J by 6 bases, with 12 bases between. The CDR3 has 13 residues. In germline, CDR1 is SGHTA, CDR2 FQGNSA. DNA for the CDR3: TGTGCCAGCAGCTCGAGCGGACGAGCTGAAGCTTTCTTT. Its protein is CASSSSGRAEAFF. Full variable domain (missing parts from reference TRBV7-2 and TRBJ1-1): GAGVSQSPSNKVTEKGKDVELRCDPISGHTALYWYRQSLGQGLEFLIYFQGNSAPDKSGLPSDRFSAERTGGSVSTLTIQRTQQEDSAVYLCASSSSGRAEAFFGQGTRLTVV.

This clonotype was observed at least ten times. The V and J genes are TRBV27 and TRBJ1-1; D not resolved. V lost 4 bases to trimming and J lost 0 bases, with 12 bases between them. Germline lookup yields CDR1 MNHEY and CDR2 SMNVEV (reference sequence). This CDR3 contains 15 residues. The CDR3 reads CASSWARNMNTEAFF. CDR3 bases: TGTGCCAGCAGTTGGGCCAGGAACATGAACACTGAAGCTTTCTTT.

The chain carries TRBV27 and TRBJ1-4; D is undetermined. Germline loops: CDR1 MNHEY, CDR2 SMNVEV (reference sequence). V was pared by 2 bases and J by 8 bases, with 9 bases between. The CDR3 contains 13 residues. The CDR3 DNA follows: TGTGCCAGCAGTTTAACCGGTTTCGAAAAACTGTTTTTT. This sequence encodes CASSLTGFEKLFF.

Notes on this clonotype: A far larger clone differs by one base, so this is likely a read error. The rearrangement uses TRBV11-2 and TRBJ1-1; D gene unclear. The J call is uncertain, as TRBJ1-6 better fits the DNA end. Germline lookup yields CDR1 SGHAT and CDR2 FQNNGV. The CDR3 is 14 amino acids. The CDR3 bases are TGTGCCAGAAGCTTAGGCCCGGGCCGCTCACCCCTCCACTTT. Protein: CARSLGPGRSPLHF.

V and J are TRBV7-9 and TRBJ2-1; 7 nucleotides agree with TRBD2. There are 15 residues in the CDR3. From germline, CDR1 is SEHNR and CDR2 FQNEAQ (reference sequence). V shed 3 bases, J shed 4 bases, and the junction held 6 bases outside the gene matches. CDR3 in DNA: TGTGCCAGCAGCTTGGCGGGAGCGGGTTACAATGAGCAGTTCTTC. It is translated as CASSLAGAGYNEQFF.

At least ten counts were recorded for this clonotype. This chain joins TRBV6-5 and TRBJ2-7, with D perhaps TRBD1 or TRBD2 (5 bases each). CDR1 and CDR2 (germline): MNHEY, SVGAGI. The CDR3 has 14 amino acids. V gave up 5 bases and J gave up 2 bases, with 13 bases separating them. CDR3 sequence (DNA): TGTGCCAGCAGTAACTGGGACCAGGCCTACGAGCAGTACTTC. Translated, it gives CASSNWDQAYEQYF.

The DNA for the CDR3 is TGCAGTGCTAGATCCTCACTCGGATTCAGGGAGACCTACGAGCAGTACTTC. As protein: CSARSSLGFRETYEQYF. The chain joins TRBV20-1 to TRBJ2-7; the D call may be TRBD1 or TRBD2 (5 bases each). The germline gives CDR1 DFQATT, CDR2 SNEGSKA (reference sequence). The V and J ends lost 2 bases and 2 bases respectively, with 22 bases between them. The CDR3 runs to 17 residues.

This clonotype counts as medium-sized. The chain recombines TRBV10-3 with TRBJ2-1; TRBD2 matches at 12 bases. Germline V lookup: CDR1 ENHRY, CDR2 SYGVKD. This CDR3 contains 15 residues. Losses at the gene ends were 3 bases for V and 7 bases for J; bases not matched to a gene: 4. In nucleotides, the CDR3 is TGTGCCATCAGTGAAAGGACTAGCGGGGCAAATGAGCAGTTCTTC. It codes for CAISERTSGANEQFF.

This clonotype was observed at least ten times. The chain couples TRBV28 to TRBJ1-5; D might be TRBD1 (5 bases). Between the trimmed V and J ends, which lost 5 bases and 0 bases, there was a span of 14 bases. Per the germline V gene, CDR1 is MDHEN and CDR2 is SYDVKM. This CDR3 contains 16 residues. The CDR3 region is CASSDRTSHSNQPQHF. CDR3 DNA: TGTGCCAGCAGTGATAGGACATCCCATAGCAATCAGCCCCAGCATTTT. Complete variable domain (other parts from reference TRBV28 and TRBJ1-5): DVKVTQSSRYLVKRTGEKVFLECVQDMDHENMFWYRQDPGLGLRLIYFSYDVKMKEKGDIPEGYSVSREKKERFSLILESASTNQTSMYLCASSDRTSHSNQPQHFGDGTRLSIL.

This clonotype was recorded many times. J is TRBJ2-3 and V is TRBV28; D call uncertain. CDR3 length equals 14 residues. CDR1 is MDHEN, CDR2 SYDVKM, per germline. V lost 3 bases and J lost 3, with 10 bases in between. The CDR3 coding sequence is TGTGCCAGCAGTTTTGAGACCGCTACAGATACGCAGTATTTT. Protein product: CASSFETATDTQYF.

This clonotype was detected only a few times. This may stem from a read error, because a much larger clone lies one nucleotide away. The chain uses TRBV9 and TRBJ1-1; 8 positions match TRBD1. This CDR3 comprises 17 residues. The V gene's germline CDR1 is SGDLS and CDR2 YYNGEE. The CDR3 is CASGVAGGQGKGTEAFF. CDR3 bases: TGTGCCAGCGGCGTAGCTGGAGGACAGGGAAAAGGAACTGAAGCTTTCTTT. The full variable domain, completed using reference TRBV9 and TRBJ1-1, is DSGVTQTPKHLITATGQRVTLRCSPRSGDLSVYWYQQSLDQGLQFLIQYYNGEERAKGNILERFSAQQFPDLHSELNLSSLELGDSALYFCASGVAGGQGKGTEAFFGQGTRLTVV.

The chain links TRBV28 to TRBJ1-1; tentatively, D is TRBD1 (6 bases). Germline V CDR1 and CDR2: MDHEN, SYDVKM. The CDR3 has 16 residues. Trimming stripped 6 bases from V and 4 bases from J, with 21 bases between. As DNA, the CDR3 is TGTGCCAGCAGCCTCGGGGGGGGGCGACGGATCACTGAAGCTTTCTTT. Amino acids: CASSLGGGRRITEAFF. The variable domain in full, with the rest retrieved from reference TRBV28 and TRBJ1-1, is DVKVTQSSRYLVKRTGEKVFLECVQDMDHENMFWYRQDPGLGLRLIYFSYDVKMKEKGDIPEGYSVSREKKERFSLILESASTNQTSMYLCASSLGGGRRITEAFFGQGTRLTVV.

This clonotype was found many times. V usage is TRBV30 and J usage is TRBJ1-5; D might be TRBD1 (6 bases). V was trimmed by 7 bases and J by 6 bases, leaving 16 bases between them. This CDR3 has 13 residues. CDR1 is GTSNPN, CDR2 SVGIG, per germline (reference sequence). Here the CDR3 reads CAYRGEGVQPQHF. CDR3 coding DNA: TGTGCCTACCGTGGTGAGGGGGTTCAGCCCCAGCATTTT. Filled out from reference TRBV30 and TRBJ1-5, the complete variable domain reads SQTIHQWPATLVQPVGSPLSLECTVEGTSNPNLYWYRQAAGRGLQLLFYSVGIGQISSEVPQNLSASRPQDRQFILSSKKLLLSDSGFYLCAYRGEGVQPQHFGDGTRLSIL.

This clonotype was counted only a few times. The genes are TRBV29-1 and TRBJ2-3; D is perhaps TRBD1 (8 bases). Trimming left V 7 bases short and J 3 bases short, with 14 bases between. The CDR3 is 13 amino acids. In germline, CDR1 is SQVTM, CDR2 ANQGSEA. As DNA, the CDR3 is TGCAGCGCCATACAGGGGGGGACAGATACGCAGTATTTT. It codes for CSAIQGGTDTQYF.

This clonotype was detected a few times. The chain is built from TRBV19 and TRBJ1-5, with TRBD1 matching over 7 bases. Germline CDR1 is LNHDA and CDR2 is SQIVND (reference sequence). The V segment lost 3 bases and the J segment 5 bases; nucleotides outside the gene matches: 7. This CDR3 is 15 amino acids long. This CDR3 is CASSIQGGTYQPQHF. The CDR3 region has the DNA TGTGCCAGTAGTATCCAGGGGGGGACTTATCAGCCCCAGCATTTT.

This clonotype has a count of ten or more. The chain carries TRBV28 and TRBJ1-4, with D possibly matching TRBD1 (5 bases). V was cut by 4 bases and J by 5 bases, with 17 bases left in between. This CDR3 has 16 residues. CDR1 and CDR2 from the germline V gene are MDHEN and SYDVKM. CDR3 sequence: CASSSPAPGDNEKLFF. The CDR3 region has the DNA TGTGCCAGCAGTTCCCCCGCGCCGGGGGACAATGAAAAACTGTTTTTT.